A single sample gave rise to the 12 T cell receptor beta chains below, sequenced in a study of CD8 T cells in Susac syndrome. cDNA came from approximately 0.5 to 1 ug RNA primed by random hexamers. TCRdb itself ran the immunoSEQ multiplex PCR reads through MiXCR, one entry per CDR3 protein. The repertoire holds about 100,000 distinct CDR3 sequences, 80% to 95% seen once, with less than 0.35% in the top ten. Sequenced material: CD8+ T cells from PBMCs. The receptor source for this set is a human donor in good health.

This chain uses TRBV5-6 with TRBJ2-6; perhaps D is TRBD1 or TRBD2 (5 bases each). Germline assignment: CDR1 SGHDT and CDR2 YYEEEE. Trimming took off 2 bases at V and 3 bases at J, with 9 bases between the two ends. The CDR3 contains 15 residues. The CDR3 region is CASSFGAGGANVLTF. Written as DNA, the CDR3 is TGTGCCAGCAGCTTCGGGGCCGGTGGGGCCAACGTCCTGACTTTC.

This chain connects TRBV7-8 to TRBJ2-5; D is tentatively TRBD1 or TRBD2 (5 bases each). Germline V gene sequence: CDR1 SGHVS, CDR2 FQNEAQ. This CDR3 comprises 16 residues. Trimming left V 7 bases short and J 3 bases short, with 21 bases between. The CDR3 here is CASTVSGSGSEETQYF. CDR3 coding DNA: TGTGCCAGCACCGTTTCGGGGTCAGGGAGCGAAGAGACCCAGTACTTC.

The gene calls are TRBV27 and TRBJ2-7, with D unclear. The V gene lost 5 bases and the J gene lost 4 bases, with 12 bases spanning the gap. This CDR3 spans 13 amino acids. CDR1 and CDR2 from the germline V gene are MNHEY and SMNVEV (reference sequence). Written as DNA, the CDR3 is TGTGCCAGCAGTCCTCGACTGAGTTACGAGCAGTACTTC. This encodes CASSPRLSYEQYF.

The genes are TRBV13 and TRBJ2-1; tentatively, D is TRBD2 (7 bases). The V gene lost 0 bases and the J gene lost 9 bases, with 15 bases spanning the gap. Germline V CDR1 and CDR2: PRHDT, FYEKMQ (reference sequence). The CDR3 is 15 residues long. The CDR3 DNA is TGTGCCAGCAGCTTAGGCGGGGGGCCGGTTGTTGAGCAGTTCTTC. Translating it yields CASSLGGGPVVEQFF. Together with reference TRBV13 and TRBJ2-1, the CDR3 gives the full variable domain: AAGVIQSPRHLIKEKRETATLKCYPIPRHDTVYWYQQGPGQDPQFLISFYEKMQSDKGSIPDRFSAQQFSDYHSELNMSSLELGDSALYFCASSLGGGPVVEQFFGPGTRLTVL.

V usage is TRBV5-4 and J usage is TRBJ2-7; 10 bases are shared with TRBD2. This CDR3 contains 15 residues. V gave up 0 bases and J gave up 6 bases; unmatched junction bases: 6. Germline V gene lookup returns CDR1 SGHNT and CDR2 YYREEE (reference sequence). CDR3 DNA: TGTGCCAGCAGCTTGGGAGTAGGACTAGCGGCCGAGCAGTACTTC. Translating it yields CASSLGVGLAAEQYF.

The rearrangement links TRBV25-1 to TRBJ2-2, with a possible D match to TRBD1 (6 bases). Trimming pared 6 bases from V and 4 bases from J, leaving 18 bases between. This CDR3 region has 16 residues. CDR1 and CDR2 from the germline V gene are MGHDK and SYGVNS. The DNA for the CDR3 is TGTGCCAGCAGCGCTTTCCACAGGGCGGGCACCGGGGAGCTGTTTTTT. Its protein is CASSAFHRAGTGELFF.

V and J are TRBV2 and TRBJ2-3; tentative D call: TRBD2 (5 bases). V was trimmed by 3 bases and J by 4 bases, leaving 8 bases between them. The CDR3 is 13 amino acids. From germline, CDR1 is SNHLY and CDR2 FYNNEI. CDR3 DNA: TGTGCCAGCAGTGACGAGGGCCCAGATACGCAGTATTTT. Amino acids: CASSDEGPDTQYF.

The genes are TRBV5-4 and TRBJ1-6; no definite D call. CDR1 and CDR2 (germline): SGHNT, YYREEE (reference sequence). The CDR3 has 17 amino acids. The V end was cut by 4 bases, the J end by 6 bases, with 20 bases between. The CDR3 sequence is CASSPLGGRQINSPLHF. The CDR3 DNA sequence: TGTGCCAGCAGCCCCCTGGGCGGGAGGCAAATTAATTCACCCCTCCACTTT.

The rearrangement joins TRBV4-1 to TRBJ1-1; possible D gene TRBD1, 6 bases. Germline lookup yields CDR1 MGHRA and CDR2 YSYEKL. V lost 4 bases, J lost 4 bases, and 16 bases lay in between. The CDR3 runs 15 residues. Here the CDR3 DNA reads TGCGCCAGCAGCCCCTTCGAGGGGGGGGGCACTGAAGCTTTCTTT. This codes for CASSPFEGGGTEAFF.

This chain connects TRBV7-8 to TRBJ2-7; possibly TRBD1 for D (6 bases). This CDR3 is 14 amino acids long. The germline CDR1 and CDR2 sequences are SGHVS and FQNEAQ. Trimming took off 5 bases at V and 1 base at J, with 12 bases between the two ends. CDR3 loop: CASSITDSSYEQYF. For the CDR3, the DNA is TGTGCCAGCAGCATAACGGACAGTTCCTACGAGCAGTACTTC.

This clonotype showed up just once. This sequence joins TRBV12-3 or TRBV12-4 and TRBJ2-7; D gene ambiguous. This CDR3 is built from 12 residues. V dropped 5 bases and J dropped 6 bases, with 11 bases sitting between them. The CDR3 DNA sequence: TGTGCCAGCAGTGTCCTGGTGGCCGAGCAGTACTTC. Amino acid sequence: CASSVLVAEQYF.

This clonotype was recorded only once. This chain connects TRBV6-5 to TRBJ1-5, with 9 positions matching TRBD1. V was clipped by 0 bases and J by 7 bases; unmatched bases: 4. CDR3 length equals 15 residues. CDR1 is MNHEY and CDR2 is SVGAGI in the germline V gene. The DNA for the CDR3 is TGTGCCAGCAGTTACTCGGGACAGGGAAAACAGCCCCAGCATTTT. Translated: CASSYSGQGKQPQHF.